This T cell receptor beta chain was sequenced during a study of T cell repertoires in cytomegalovirus infection (dated by TCRdb to the late 2010s). With respect to the entire study: Alongside well-studied HLA-B-restricted epitopes, the peptide stimulations were aimed at recently identified HLA-C-restricted CMV epitopes, whose presentation resists viral immunomodulation. Donor HLA type was relevant to the analysis, as public TCR beta signatures indicated carriage of CMV infection together with the matching HLA type.

The sample's treatment or condition label is to be understood as: in vitro stimulation with specific CMV peptide epitopes to enrich CMV-specific T cells. The run used an Illumina HiSeq 1500. TCRdb trimmed the raw reads at Q25, called clones with MiXCR and kept productive beta chains. Identical CDR3 protein sequences are pooled into one entry, listed with their most common genes and DNA. This sample lists some 150,000 distinct CDR3 sequences; 30% to 40% were detected once. About 52% of the sample lies in the top ten. The paper as a whole reports these results and caveats: Cumulative frequency of public TCR beta family members discriminated carriers of CMV infection plus the relevant HLA type in this cohort and an independent roughly 340-donor cohort. The ex vivo response was dominated by HLA-C-restricted CMV-specific TCR beta clonotypes, which also provided the single most frequent clonotype in two of eight donors.

This clonotype has a handful of counts. The specificity of this receptor is unknown. No clone much larger than this one lies a single base away; base qualities are absent. The sample here was CD8+ T cells from cultured PBMCs, taken from culture after CMV antigen stimulation. This sequence was found in a human donor in good health (CMV status not recorded). Some clones in this sample may be carry-over from other donors' samples.

Read as DNA, the sequence is TGTGCCAGCAGTGAGAGGCTAGCGGGGGCAAGCTCCTACAATGAGCAGTTCTTC. Translated, it reads CASSERLAGASSYNEQFF. The rearrangement combines TRBV2 with TRBJ2-1, and 10 junction bases match TRBD2. Based on the germline V gene, the CDR1 and CDR2 sequences are SNHLY and FYNNEI. Germline trimming: 3 bases from V, 0 bases from J; junction bases outside gene matches: 8. The cysteine opens and the phenylalanine closes a CDR3 of 18 amino acids. The DNA shown is the 54-base CDR3, in frame from base 1.